The T cell receptor beta chain described here comes from a study of T cells in tuberculosis. Study findings and constraints: Active tuberculosis alpha repertoires lay closer to GMM-specific TCRs than controls'.

Unmatched junction bases numbered 12, after V lost 4 bases and J lost 7 bases. The CDR3 sequence is 16 residues long. Per germline, CDR1 SNHLY and CDR2 FYNNEI. Only in-frame clones appear in the TCRdb table, and some are missing; sequencing was by immunoSEQ multiplex PCR. This table has about 30,000 clones, approximately 95% appearing once. A word on this clone: Its antigen is undetermined.

This receptor was taken from a donor aged 5 to 30 with latent tuberculosis or without tuberculosis infection. The V call is TRBV2, the J call TRBJ1-5, with TRBD1 matching over 8 bases. Sequencing was done on a sample of PBMCs. This chain's CDR3 is CASSGETGDDGQPQHF. The DNA for the CDR3 is TGTGCCAGCAGTGGTGAGACAGGGGACGATGGGCAGCCCCAGCATTTT.